This entry lists 12 T cell receptor beta chains sequenced from one sample in a study of T-cell reconstitution after alpha-beta-depleted transplantation in children. Unique molecular identifiers were incorporated during preparation of the TCRbeta library. TCRdb ran MiXCR on the PCR reads and lists one entry per CDR3 protein. The data contain 250,000 to 300,000 distinct CDR3 sequences, approximately 9.6% of them singletons. Sequenced material: PBMCs from the stem cell graft donor, taken from the stem cell graft. The receptor source for this set is a human donor who donated a stem cell graft to a child with SCID.

The CDR3 loop reads CASSKSGGEETQYF. DNA of the CDR3: TGTGCCAGCAGCAAATCTGGCGGTGAAGAGACCCAGTACTTC. This chain links TRBV4-2 with TRBJ2-5; D is undetermined. The V gene lost 5 bases and the J gene lost 3 bases, with 13 bases spanning the gap. The germline V gene encodes CDR1 LGHNA and CDR2 YNFKEQ. The CDR3 consists of 14 residues.

The sample holds a few counts of this clonotype. The chain has TRBV13 and TRBJ1-6, with TRBD1 as a possible D gene (5 bases). Trimming pared 0 bases from V and 6 bases from J, leaving 9 bases between. This CDR3 comprises 15 residues. The germline gives CDR1 PRHDT, CDR2 FYEKMQ (reference sequence). The CDR3 DNA is TGTGCCAGCAGCTTAGGATACGGGGGTAATTCACCCCTCCACTTT. Protein product: CASSLGYGGNSPLHF. Complete variable domain (other parts from reference TRBV13 and TRBJ1-6): AAGVIQSPRHLIKEKRETATLKCYPIPRHDTVYWYQQGPGQDPQFLISFYEKMQSDKGSIPDRFSAQQFSDYHSELNMSSLELGDSALYFCASSLGYGGNSPLHFGNGTRLTVT.

This clonotype is medium-sized (0.01 to 0.1%) in the sample. The chain carries TRBV20-1 and TRBJ2-7; D is unclear. The germline V and J ends were trimmed by 3 bases and 0 bases, with 3 bases remaining between them. CDR3 size: 11 residues. Per germline, CDR1 DFQATT and CDR2 SNEGSKA (reference sequence). The CDR3 sequence is CSASPSYEQYF. DNA for the CDR3: TGCAGTGCTAGTCCCTCCTACGAGCAGTACTTC.

The V and J genes are TRBV5-1 and TRBJ2-3; TRBD2 is a possible D gene (5 bases). The CDR3 contains 16 residues. Germline-derived CDR1 and CDR2 are SGHRS and YFSETQ. V lost 5 bases to trimming and J lost 4 bases, with 20 bases between them. CDR3 sequence (DNA): TGCGCCAGCAGGGAGCCGGACGGGTTCGGGGCAGATACGCAGTATTTT. Its translation: CASREPDGFGADTQYF.

This clonotype showed up just a few times. V gene TRBV7-9 combines with J gene TRBJ2-1; 7 nucleotides align to TRBD2. The CDR3 covers 17 residues. Trimming cost V 6 bases and J 6 bases; bases outside gene matches: 17. Germline V gene lookup returns CDR1 SEHNR and CDR2 FQNEAQ (reference sequence). CDR3 nucleotide sequence: TGTGCCAGCAGAACGGGGACTATCATTGAGGGGTTCAATGAGCAGTTCTTC. Amino acid sequence: CASRTGTIIEGFNEQFF.

This clonotype was recorded a few times. Sequence at one end of the junction differs from germline and may be a read error. J is TRBJ2-4 and V is TRBV7-3, with 9 bases fitting TRBD1. CDR1 and CDR2 from the germline V gene are SGHTA and FQGTGA. The CDR3 has 17 residues. DNA for the CDR3: TGTGCCAGCAGCCTAACCGGGGACAGGGAGCTAAAAAACATTCAGTACTTC. Translation: CASSLTGDRELKNIQYF.

This clonotype was observed a few times. CDR3 loop: CASSDWDYGAGELFF. Written as DNA, the CDR3 is TGCGCCAGCAGTGACTGGGACTACGGGGCCGGGGAGCTGTTTTTT. The chain carries TRBV10-2 and TRBJ2-2; 7 nucleotides agree with TRBD2. In germline, CDR1 is WSHSY, CDR2 SAAADI. The V gene end was trimmed by 3 bases and the J gene end by 6 bases; junction bases not matched to a gene: 7. The CDR3 contains 15 residues.

CDR3 DNA sequence: TGCAGTGCTAGCCAAAACAGGGGGCGAGCTATCGAGCAGTACTTC. Protein product: CSASQNRGRAIEQYF. The chain joins TRBV20-1 to TRBJ2-7; the match to TRBD1 covers 9 bases. This CDR3 is built from 15 residues. The V and J ends lost 3 bases and 6 bases, in that order; junction bases with no gene match: 12. CDR1 and CDR2 (germline): DFQATT, SNEGSKA (reference sequence).

This clonotype was seen only a few times. The V call is TRBV27, the J call TRBJ2-3; D is tentatively TRBD1 or TRBD2 (6 bases each). The CDR3 loop spans 16 amino acids. The V gene lost 7 bases and the J gene lost 2 bases, with 19 bases spanning the gap. Germline loops: CDR1 MNHEY, CDR2 SMNVEV (reference sequence). CDR3 loop: CASTLIGGRYTDTQYF. In DNA form, the CDR3 reads TGTGCCAGCACCCTTATAGGGGGGCGCTACACAGATACGCAGTATTTT.

At least ten counts were recorded for this clonotype. V gene TRBV20-1 combines with J gene TRBJ2-2; D gene ambiguous. Per germline, CDR1 DFQATT and CDR2 SNEGSKA (reference sequence). Trimming cost V 2 bases and J 1 base, with 8 bases left between them. The CDR3 has 14 amino acids. The CDR3 region has the DNA TGCAGTGCTAGACAGGACGGGAACACCGGGGAGCTGTTTTTT. This encodes CSARQDGNTGELFF.

The CDR3, as DNA: TGTGCCAGCTTCTTGGGGACAGGGAATTCACCCCTCCACTTT. It is translated as CASFLGTGNSPLHF. This chain connects TRBV28 to TRBJ1-6; 9 nucleotides align to TRBD1. CDR3 length: 14 amino acids. Germline CDR1 MDHEN, CDR2 SYDVKM. Losses at the gene ends were 8 bases for V and 7 bases for J; bases not matched to a gene: 6.

This clonotype was found a few times. The CDR3 sequence is CASSPLRASGVRTDTQYF. In DNA, the CDR3 is TGTGCCAGCAGCCCCTTGAGGGCTAGCGGGGTGCGCACAGATACGCAGTATTTT. The genes are TRBV7-3 and TRBJ2-3; TRBD2 matches 9 bases. The CDR3 contains 18 residues. The germline V gene has CDR1 SGHTA and CDR2 FQGTGA. The J segment lost 1 base and the V segment lost 5 bases, leaving 13 bases of the junction unmatched. Based on the CDR3 plus reference TRBV7-3 and TRBJ2-3, the full variable domain is GAGVSQTPSNKVTEKGKYVELRCDPISGHTALYWYRQSLGQGPEFLIYFQGTGAADDSGLPNDRFFAVRPEGSVSTLKIQRTERGDSAVYLCASSPLRASGVRTDTQYFGPGTRLTVL.